Each of the 10 T cell receptor beta chains below was sequenced from the same sample in a study of shared clonotypes between healthy human individuals (dated by TCRdb to 2019 to 2021). Library method: the immunoSEQ multiplex PCR assay. TCRdb took over this immuneACCESS table, retaining in-frame rearrangements with V and J assigned. Such tables are incomplete; in checked studies, under half of the missing clones stem from an unresolved V gene, and the remainder is unexplained. The sample yields millions of clones; more than 80% were counted once. Of the sample, around 0.15% is held by the ten largest clones. The sequenced sample consisted of naive CD4+ T cells sorted from blood. The sample's cell subset or site label is to be understood as: CD45RA+ positively selected. These receptors came from a man between 18 and 35 years old in good health.

In DNA, the CDR3 is TGTGCCACTACTGCGGAGACGGTGAACACTGAAGCTTTCTTT. Translation: CATTAETVNTEAFF. This chain joins TRBV19 and TRBJ1-1; D is undetermined. CDR1 is LNHDA and CDR2 is SQIVND in the germline V gene (reference sequence). With 10 bases removed from V and 0 bases from J, the gap between germline ends came to 15 bases. The CDR3 sequence is 14 residues long.

With regard to this clone: Mismatch with germline at one junction end may stem from a read error. The chain employs TRBV20-1 and TRBJ1-4, with a possible D match to TRBD1 (6 bases). CDR3 length: 10 residues. Germline-derived CDR1 and CDR2 are DFQATT and SNEGSKA (reference sequence). The CDR3 nucleotides are TGCAGTGCAAGAGGACAGCAACTGTTTTTT. Translating it yields CSARGQQLFF.

V usage is TRBV6-6 and J usage is TRBJ2-3; D gene uncertain. The CDR3 contains 15 residues. Germline V CDR1 and CDR2: MNHNY, SVGAGI (reference sequence). Trimming pared 2 bases from V and 6 bases from J, leaving 15 bases between. For the CDR3, the DNA is TGTGCCAGCAGTTACGCAACTGGTGTTTGGGATACGCAGTATTTT. Protein: CASSYATGVWDTQYF.

CDR3 coding DNA: TGTGCCAGCAGACACAGGGGGCTGAACACTGAAGCTTTCTTT. Its protein is CASRHRGLNTEAFF. The V gene is TRBV27, the J gene TRBJ1-1, with TRBD1 matching over 9 bases. Germline-derived CDR1 and CDR2 are MNHEY and SMNVEV (reference sequence). This CDR3 has 14 residues. V dropped 6 bases and J dropped 0; count of bases not matched to a gene: 2.

CDR3 sequence reads: CASSSDWSGNYGYTF. The CDR3 DNA sequence: TGTGCCAGCAGCTCCGATTGGTCGGGGAACTATGGCTACACCTTC. The chain has TRBV7-9 and TRBJ1-2; D call uncertain. CDR3 length equals 15 residues. Germline CDR1 is SEHNR and CDR2 is FQNEAQ (reference sequence). V dropped 4 bases and J dropped 2 bases, with 14 bases sitting between them. The variable domain in full, with the rest retrieved from reference TRBV7-9 and TRBJ1-2, is DTGVSQNPRHKITKRGQNVTFRCDPISEHNRLYWYRQTLGQGPEFLTYFQNEAQLEKSRLLSDRFSAERPKGSFSTLEIQRTEQGDSAMYLCASSSDWSGNYGYTFGSGTRLTVV.

As regards this clone: This same CDR3 is encoded by further DNA sequences in the sample. This rearrangement joins TRBV18 to TRBJ1-1; a possible D gene is TRBD1 (6 bases). V was cut by 3 bases and J by 3 bases, with 8 bases left in between. CDR1 is KGHSH, CDR2 LQKENI, per germline. The CDR3 extends over 13 amino acids. The CDR3 sequence: CASSPPGDTEAFF. In DNA form, the CDR3 reads TGTGCCAGCTCACCCCCAGGGGACACTGAAGCTTTCTTT. Together with reference TRBV18 and TRBJ1-1, the CDR3 gives the full variable domain: NAGVMQNPRHLVRRRGQEARLRCSPMKGHSHVYWYRQLPEEGLKFMVYLQKENIIDESGMPKERFSAEFPKEGPSILRIQQVVRGDSAAYFCASSPPGDTEAFFGQGTRLTVV.

This clone has just one count. The chain carries TRBV15 and TRBJ2-1, with D possibly matching TRBD1 (6 bases). The germline gives CDR1 LNHNV, CDR2 YYDKDF (reference sequence). Trimming pared 0 bases from V and 3 bases from J, leaving 9 bases between. This CDR3 has 15 residues. CDR3 region: CATSREKGHYNEQFF. Written as DNA, the CDR3 is TGTGCCACCAGCAGAGAAAAGGGACACTACAATGAGCAGTTCTTC.

The V and J genes are TRBV11-2 and TRBJ2-7; 13 bases align to TRBD2. Trimming removed 5 bases from V and 3 bases from J; junction bases left unmatched: 16. This CDR3 is built from 19 residues. Germline V lookup: CDR1 SGHAT, CDR2 FQNNGV. CDR3 DNA: TGTGCCAGCAGCACCCCGGTTAGGGGACTAGCGGGAAACCTCTACGAGCAGTACTTC. Encoded protein: CASSTPVRGLAGNLYEQYF. Using reference TRBV11-2 and TRBJ2-7 for the parts outside the CDR3, the full variable domain is EAGVAQSPRYKIIEKRQSVAFWCNPISGHATLYWYQQILGQGPKLLIQFQNNGVVDDSQLPKDRFSAERLKGVDSTLKIQPAKLEDSAVYLCASSTPVRGLAGNLYEQYFGPGTRLTVT.

V is TRBV5-1 and J is TRBJ2-3; 10 positions agree with TRBD1. V shed 0 bases, J shed 4 bases, and the junction held 2 bases outside the gene matches. This CDR3 contains 15 residues. CDR1 and CDR2 from the germline V gene are SGHRS and YFSETQ. The CDR3 sequence: CASSLVGTGADTQYF. The CDR3 DNA sequence: TGCGCCAGCAGCTTGGTCGGGACAGGGGCAGATACGCAGTATTTT.

The sample holds one count of this clone. The rearrangement links TRBV5-1 to TRBJ2-7; possibly TRBD1 or TRBD2 for D (6 bases each). Per germline, CDR1 SGHRS and CDR2 YFSETQ. The CDR3 is 14 residues long. V was cut by 0 bases and J by 6 bases, with 13 bases left in between. The CDR3 here is CASSLGGGPIEQYF. The DNA of the CDR3 is TGCGCCAGCAGCTTGGGAGGGGGGCCTATCGAGCAGTACTTC.